The TCR beta chain under discussion was sequenced for a study of T cell responses to AZD1222 COVID-19 vaccine. With 5 bases clipped from V and 3 bases from J, the junction kept 2 bases outside the gene matches. This CDR3 is 13 amino acids long. CDR1 and CDR2 from the germline V gene are MNHEY and SVGAGI. The assay was immunoSEQ multiplex PCR, and TCRdb's table has in-frame clones only and misses some. Of about 110,000 clones in the sample, around 84% were seen once. Here the sequenced sample was peripheral blood, taken on day 0 of AZD1222 vaccination. The chain carries TRBV6-5 and TRBJ1-1; 8 nucleotides align to TRBD1. This clonotype was sampled from an adult in good health. CDR3 nucleotide sequence: TGTGCCAGCAGTCGGGACAGGCACACTGAAGCTTTCTTT. Its translation is CASSRDRHTEAFF.